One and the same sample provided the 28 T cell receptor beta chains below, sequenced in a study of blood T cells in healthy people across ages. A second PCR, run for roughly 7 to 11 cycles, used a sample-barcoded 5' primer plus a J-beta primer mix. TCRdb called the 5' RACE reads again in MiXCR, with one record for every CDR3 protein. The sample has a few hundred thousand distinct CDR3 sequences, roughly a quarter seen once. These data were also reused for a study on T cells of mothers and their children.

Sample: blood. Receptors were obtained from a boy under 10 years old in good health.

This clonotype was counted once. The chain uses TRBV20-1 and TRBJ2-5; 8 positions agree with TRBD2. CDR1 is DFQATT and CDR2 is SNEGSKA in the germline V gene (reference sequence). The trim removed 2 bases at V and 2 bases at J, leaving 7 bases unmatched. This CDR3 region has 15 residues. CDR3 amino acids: CSARHRGGIQETQYF. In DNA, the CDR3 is TGCAGTGCTAGACACCGGGGGGGCATACAAGAGACCCAGTACTTC.

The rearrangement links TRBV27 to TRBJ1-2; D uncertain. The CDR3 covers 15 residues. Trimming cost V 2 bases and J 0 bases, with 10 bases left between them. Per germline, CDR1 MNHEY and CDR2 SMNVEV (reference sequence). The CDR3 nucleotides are TGTGCCAGCAGTTTAAGAGGAACCGCTAACTATGGCTACACCTTC. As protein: CASSLRGTANYGYTF.

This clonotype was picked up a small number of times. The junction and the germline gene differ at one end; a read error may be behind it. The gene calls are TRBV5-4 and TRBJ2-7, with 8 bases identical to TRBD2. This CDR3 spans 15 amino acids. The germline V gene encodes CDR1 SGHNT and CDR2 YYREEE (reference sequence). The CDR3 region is CASSLAGGGSCEQYF. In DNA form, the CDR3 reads TGTGCCAGCAGCTTGGCGGGGGGGGGCTCCTGCGAGCAGTACTTC. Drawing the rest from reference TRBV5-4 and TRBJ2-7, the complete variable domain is ETGVTQSPTHLIKTRGQQVTLRCSSQSGHNTVSWYQQALGQGPQFIFQYYREEENGRGNFPPRFSGLQFPNYSSELNVNALELDDSALYLCASSLAGGGSCEQYFGPGTRLTVT.

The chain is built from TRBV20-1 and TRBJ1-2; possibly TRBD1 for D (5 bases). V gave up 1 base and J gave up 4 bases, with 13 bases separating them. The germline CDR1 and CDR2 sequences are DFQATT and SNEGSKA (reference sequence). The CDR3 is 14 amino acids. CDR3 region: CSARGDGQVYGYTF. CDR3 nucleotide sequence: TGCAGTGCTAGAGGAGACGGACAAGTCTATGGCTACACCTTC.

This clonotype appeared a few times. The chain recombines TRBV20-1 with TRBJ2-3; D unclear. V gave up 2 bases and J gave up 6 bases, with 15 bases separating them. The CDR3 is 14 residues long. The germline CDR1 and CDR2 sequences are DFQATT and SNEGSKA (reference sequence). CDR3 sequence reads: CSARSPGLGDTQYF. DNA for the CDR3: TGCAGTGCTAGATCTCCGGGTTTAGGGGATACGCAGTATTTT.

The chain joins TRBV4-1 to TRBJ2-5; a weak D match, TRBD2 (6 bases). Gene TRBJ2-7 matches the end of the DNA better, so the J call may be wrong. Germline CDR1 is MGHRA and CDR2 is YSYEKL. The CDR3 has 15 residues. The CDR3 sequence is CASSQEPGSGYEQYF. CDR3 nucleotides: TGCGCCAGCAGCCAAGAACCCGGGAGCGGCTACGAGCAGTACTTC.

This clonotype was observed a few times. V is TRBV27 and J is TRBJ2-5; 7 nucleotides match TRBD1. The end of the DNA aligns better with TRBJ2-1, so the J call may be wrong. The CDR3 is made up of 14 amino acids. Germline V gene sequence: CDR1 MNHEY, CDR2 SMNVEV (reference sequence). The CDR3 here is CASSSQGSRNEQFF. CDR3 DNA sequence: TGTGCCAGCAGTTCACAGGGGTCTCGGAATGAGCAGTTCTTC.

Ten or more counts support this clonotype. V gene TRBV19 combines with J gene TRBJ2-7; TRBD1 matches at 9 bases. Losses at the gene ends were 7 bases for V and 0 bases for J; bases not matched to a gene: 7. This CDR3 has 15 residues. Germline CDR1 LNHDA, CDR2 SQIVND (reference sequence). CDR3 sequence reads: CASTVGTGSSYEQYF. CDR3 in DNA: TGTGCCAGTACGGTCGGGACAGGGTCCTCCTACGAGCAGTACTTC. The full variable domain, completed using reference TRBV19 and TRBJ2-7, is DGGITQSPKYLFRKEGQNVTLSCEQNLNHDAMYWYRQDPGQGLRLIYYSQIVNDFQKGDIAEGYSVSREKKESFPLTVTSAQKNPTAFYLCASTVGTGSSYEQYFGPGTRLTVT.

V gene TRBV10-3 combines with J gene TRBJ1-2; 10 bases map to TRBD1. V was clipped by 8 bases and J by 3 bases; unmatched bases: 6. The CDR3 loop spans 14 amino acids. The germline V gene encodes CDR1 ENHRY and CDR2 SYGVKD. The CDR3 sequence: CAIGTGTGDYGYTF. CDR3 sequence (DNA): TGTGCCATCGGGACCGGGACAGGGGACTATGGCTACACCTTC.

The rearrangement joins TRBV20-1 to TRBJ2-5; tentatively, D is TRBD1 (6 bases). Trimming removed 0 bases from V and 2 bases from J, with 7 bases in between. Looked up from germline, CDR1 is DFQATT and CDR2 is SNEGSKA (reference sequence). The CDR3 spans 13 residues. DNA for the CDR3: TGCAGTGCTAGAGAGAGGGGGCAAGAGACCCAGTACTTC. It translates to CSARERGQETQYF.

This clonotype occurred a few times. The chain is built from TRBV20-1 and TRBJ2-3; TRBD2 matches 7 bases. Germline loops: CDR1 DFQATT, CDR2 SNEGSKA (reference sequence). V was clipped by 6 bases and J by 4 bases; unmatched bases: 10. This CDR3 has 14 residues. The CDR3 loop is CSAQRAGVADTQYF. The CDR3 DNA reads TGCAGTGCCCAACGTGCGGGAGTGGCAGATACGCAGTATTTT.

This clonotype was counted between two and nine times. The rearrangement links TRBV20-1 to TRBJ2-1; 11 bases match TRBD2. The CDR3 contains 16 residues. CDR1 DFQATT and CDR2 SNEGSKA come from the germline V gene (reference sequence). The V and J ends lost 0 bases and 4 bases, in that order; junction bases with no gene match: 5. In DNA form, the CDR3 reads TGCAGTGCTAGAGAACTAGCGGGGGAGATATACAATGAGCAGTTCTTC. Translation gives CSARELAGEIYNEQFF.

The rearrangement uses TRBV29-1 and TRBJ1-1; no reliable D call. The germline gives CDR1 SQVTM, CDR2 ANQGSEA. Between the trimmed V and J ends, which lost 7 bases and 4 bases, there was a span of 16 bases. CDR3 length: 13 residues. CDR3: CSASVGMVTEAFF. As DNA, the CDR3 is TGCAGCGCAAGTGTGGGTATGGTCACTGAAGCTTTCTTT.

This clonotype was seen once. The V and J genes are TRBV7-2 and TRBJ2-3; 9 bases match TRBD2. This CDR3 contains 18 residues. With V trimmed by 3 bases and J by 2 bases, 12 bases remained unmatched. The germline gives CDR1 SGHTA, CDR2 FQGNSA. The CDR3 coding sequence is TGTGCCAGCAGCTTCATAGGTAGCGGGGGCCTACTCACAGATACGCAGTATTTT. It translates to CASSFIGSGGLLTDTQYF. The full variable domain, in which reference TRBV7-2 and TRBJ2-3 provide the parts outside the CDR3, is GAGVSQSPSNKVTEKGKDVELRCDPISGHTALYWYRQSLGQGLEFLIYFQGNSAPDKSGLPSDRFSAERTGGSVSTLTIQRTQQEDSAVYLCASSFIGSGGLLTDTQYFGPGTRLTVL.

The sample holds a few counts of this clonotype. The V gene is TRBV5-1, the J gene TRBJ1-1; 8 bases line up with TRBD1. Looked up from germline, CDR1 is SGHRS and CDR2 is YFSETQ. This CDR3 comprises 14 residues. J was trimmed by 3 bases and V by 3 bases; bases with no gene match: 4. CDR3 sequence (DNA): TGCGCCAGCAGCTGGGAGACAGGGGACACTGAAGCTTTCTTT. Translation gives CASSWETGDTEAFF.

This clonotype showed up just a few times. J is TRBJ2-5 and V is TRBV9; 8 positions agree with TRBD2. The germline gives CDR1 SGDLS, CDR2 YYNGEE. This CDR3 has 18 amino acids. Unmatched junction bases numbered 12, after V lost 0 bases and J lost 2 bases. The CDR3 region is CASSVATSRGRRQETQYF. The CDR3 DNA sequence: TGTGCCAGCAGCGTAGCTACTTCTCGCGGGAGGCGGCAAGAGACCCAGTACTTC.

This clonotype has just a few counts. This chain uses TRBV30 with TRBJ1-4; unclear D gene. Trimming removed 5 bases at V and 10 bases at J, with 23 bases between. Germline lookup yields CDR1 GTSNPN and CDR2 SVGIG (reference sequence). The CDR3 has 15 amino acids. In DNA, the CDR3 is TGTGCCTGGTCAGGAATCCCCGAAGGTAGCGGAAAACTGTTTTTT. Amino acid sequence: CAWSGIPEGSGKLFF.

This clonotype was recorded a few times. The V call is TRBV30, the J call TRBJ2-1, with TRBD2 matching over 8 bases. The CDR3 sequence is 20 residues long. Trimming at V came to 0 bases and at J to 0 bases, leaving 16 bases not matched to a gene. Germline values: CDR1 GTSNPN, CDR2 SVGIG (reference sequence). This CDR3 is CAWSVSRGSGASSSYNEQFF. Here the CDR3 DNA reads TGTGCCTGGAGTGTATCTAGAGGTAGCGGGGCTTCAAGCTCCTACAATGAGCAGTTCTTC.

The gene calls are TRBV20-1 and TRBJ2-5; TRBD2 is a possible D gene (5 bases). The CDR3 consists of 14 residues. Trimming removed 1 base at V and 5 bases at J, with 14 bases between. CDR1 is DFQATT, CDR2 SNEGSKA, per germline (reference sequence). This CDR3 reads CSARGRTLTETQYF. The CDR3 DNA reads TGCAGTGCTAGAGGCAGGACTTTGACGGAGACCCAGTACTTC.

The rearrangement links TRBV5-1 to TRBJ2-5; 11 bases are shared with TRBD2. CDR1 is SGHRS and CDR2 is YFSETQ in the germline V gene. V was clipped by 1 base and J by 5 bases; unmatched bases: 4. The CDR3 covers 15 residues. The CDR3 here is CASSLNLAGGETQYF. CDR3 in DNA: TGCGCCAGCAGCTTGAATCTAGCGGGGGGCGAGACCCAGTACTTC.

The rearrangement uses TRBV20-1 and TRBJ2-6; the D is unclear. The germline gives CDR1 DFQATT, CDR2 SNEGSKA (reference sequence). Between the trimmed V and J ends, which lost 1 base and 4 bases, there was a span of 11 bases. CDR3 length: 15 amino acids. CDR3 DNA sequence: TGCAGTGCTAGAGGAAGGCTGTGGGGGGCCAACGTCCTGACTTTC. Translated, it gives CSARGRLWGANVLTF.

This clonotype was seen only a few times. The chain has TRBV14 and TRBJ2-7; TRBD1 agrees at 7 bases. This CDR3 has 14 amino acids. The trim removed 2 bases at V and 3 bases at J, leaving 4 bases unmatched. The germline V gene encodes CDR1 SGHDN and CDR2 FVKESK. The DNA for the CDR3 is TGTGCCAGCAGCCAAAGGGACAGCTACTACGAGCAGTACTTC. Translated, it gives CASSQRDSYYEQYF.

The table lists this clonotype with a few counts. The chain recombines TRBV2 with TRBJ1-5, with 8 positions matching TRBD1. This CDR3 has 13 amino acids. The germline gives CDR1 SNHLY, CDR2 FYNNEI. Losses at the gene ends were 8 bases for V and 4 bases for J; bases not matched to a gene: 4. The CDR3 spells CASHRTGNQPQHF. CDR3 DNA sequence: TGTGCCAGCCATCGGACAGGGAATCAGCCCCAGCATTTT.

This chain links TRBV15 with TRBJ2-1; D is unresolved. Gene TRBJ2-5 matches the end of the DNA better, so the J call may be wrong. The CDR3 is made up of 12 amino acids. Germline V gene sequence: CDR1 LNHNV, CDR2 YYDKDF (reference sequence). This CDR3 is CATSRDRATQYF. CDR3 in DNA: TGTGCCACCAGCAGAGATAGGGCGACCCAGTACTTC.

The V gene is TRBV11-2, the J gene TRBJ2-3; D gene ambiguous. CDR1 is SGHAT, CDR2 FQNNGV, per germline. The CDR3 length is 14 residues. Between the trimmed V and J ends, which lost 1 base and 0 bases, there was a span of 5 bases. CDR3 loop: CASSLVSSTDTQYF. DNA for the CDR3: TGTGCCAGCAGCTTAGTGTCTAGCACAGATACGCAGTATTTT.

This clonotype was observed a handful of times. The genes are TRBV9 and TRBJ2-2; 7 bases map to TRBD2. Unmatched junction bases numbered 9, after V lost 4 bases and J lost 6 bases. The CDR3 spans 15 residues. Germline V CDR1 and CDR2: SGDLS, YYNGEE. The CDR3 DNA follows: TGTGCCAGCAGCACCAGCGGGATTCGAGCCGGGGAGCTGTTTTTT. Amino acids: CASSTSGIRAGELFF.

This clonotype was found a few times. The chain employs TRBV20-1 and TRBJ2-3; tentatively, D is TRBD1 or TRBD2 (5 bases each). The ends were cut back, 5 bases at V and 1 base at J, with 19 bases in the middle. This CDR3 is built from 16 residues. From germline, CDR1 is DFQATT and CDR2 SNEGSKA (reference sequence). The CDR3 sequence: CSAVRDPPTGTDTQYF. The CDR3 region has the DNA TGCAGTGCTGTACGGGACCCTCCGACCGGCACAGATACGCAGTATTTT.

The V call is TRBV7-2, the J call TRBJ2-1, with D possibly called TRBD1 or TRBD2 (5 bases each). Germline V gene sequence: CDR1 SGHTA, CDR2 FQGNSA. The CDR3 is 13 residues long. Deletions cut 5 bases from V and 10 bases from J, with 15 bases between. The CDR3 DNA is TGTGCCAGCAGCCCCAGGGACCCCTACGAGCAGTTCTTC. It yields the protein CASSPRDPYEQFF.